This T cell receptor (beta chain) is from a study of T-cell reconstitution after alpha-beta-depleted transplantation in children. Study findings and constraints: From newly produced T cells came most of the T-cell counts and diversity one year after transplant. Surviving recipient T cells and thymic progenitors accounted for the high day-60 TCRbeta diversity observed in some patients. By about two months after transplant, alpha-beta T cells reportedly arose from several hundred graft clones that had expanded.

Using unique molecular identifiers, the investigators prepared the TCRbeta library. Using its own MiXCR run on the PCR reads, TCRdb lists one record per CDR3 protein. This table has roughly 240,000 distinct CDR3 sequences, 7.5% to 9.5% appearing once. This clonotype was detected ten times or more. Its antigen is not identified. This sample comprised PBMCs, mostly from graft donor cells, obtained 180 days after TCRalphabeta/CD19-depleted stem cell transplant. This receptor was taken from a male patient between 10 and 17 years old who had a stem cell transplant for acute lymphoblastic leukemia, so the T cells may come from the graft donor.

As DNA, the CDR3 is TGCAGTGCTAGAAGTGGGGATGAAAAACTGTTTTTT. As protein: CSARSGDEKLFF. The V and J genes are TRBV20-1 and TRBJ1-4; no definite D call. This CDR3 contains 12 residues. V lost 2 bases to trimming and J lost 6 bases, with 7 bases between them. The germline V gene has CDR1 DFQATT and CDR2 SNEGSKA (reference sequence).